The following is a T cell receptor beta chain sequence with its context. Its antigen is as yet unknown. With a J-beta primer mix and a sample-barcoded 5' primer, a second PCR ran roughly 6 to 12 cycles. Each TCR beta cDNA got a 12-nucleotide random molecular identifier. In TCRdb, the 5' RACE reads were re-called with MiXCR into one record per CDR3 protein. Of about 970,000 distinct CDR3 sequences in the sample, just over 50% were seen once. Germline V gene data show CDR1 as DFQATT and CDR2 as SNEGSKA (reference sequence). CDR3 length equals 14 residues. V shed 6 bases, J shed 2 bases, and the junction held 10 bases outside the gene matches. Isolated PBMCs totaled at least 6.5 million in each sample. These data are taken from a study of blood T cells in healthy people across ages. Overall study context: With template switching, about one barcoded beta molecule was captured per two T cells.

Study results and caveats: The diversity estimates, figures obtained from one million T cells, were considered underestimates.

This TCR derives from a woman aged 60-75 years in good health. The sequencing input was blood. This sequence joins TRBV20-1 and TRBJ2-7, with 7 positions matching TRBD1. In DNA form, the CDR3 reads TGCAGTGCCAGTGACAGGGTGGGCACCTACGAGCAGTACTTC. It is translated as CSASDRVGTYEQYF.